These T cell receptor beta chains were read from a single sample in a study of blood T cells in healthy people across ages. TCRdb fed the 5' RACE reads into MiXCR, producing one record per CDR3 protein. The sample records about 1,600,000 distinct CDR3 sequences, 42% being singletons. Sequenced input: blood. The receptors shown here come from a woman between 18 and 29 years old in good health. Each CDR3 is given with its conserved first and last residue. Each record gives: clone size, J gene, V gene, D gene, CDR3 DNA, CDR3 protein. A D gene is named only where the DNA matches it firmly. Not all rows give a size; the values are once, few, many and, for expanded clones, a class.

clone size: few; J gene: TRBJ2-1; V gene: TRBV3-1; D gene: TRBD2; CDR3 DNA: TGTGCCAGCAGCCCGGGGGGTCGAGGCAATGAGCAGTTCTTC; CDR3 protein: CASSPGGRGNEQFF
clone size: NA; J gene: TRBJ1-1; V gene: TRBV9; D gene: NA; CDR3 DNA: TGTGCCAGCAGCGTAGACCGGGGAGGAGGTGAAGCTTTCTTT; CDR3 protein: CASSVDRGGGEAFF
clone size: NA; J gene: TRBJ2-1; V gene: TRBV28; D gene: TRBD1; CDR3 DNA: TGTGCCAGCAGTCCTTCGGGGACAGGGGTTAACAATGAGCAGTTCTTC; CDR3 protein: CASSPSGTGVNNEQFF
clone size: few; J gene: TRBJ2-7; V gene: TRBV27; D gene: TRBD1; CDR3 DNA: TGTGCCAGCAGTTTAGGCAGGGGGACAGGGGTCTCCTACGAGCAGTACTTC; CDR3 protein: CASSLGRGTGVSYEQYF
clone size: NA; J gene: TRBJ2-5; V gene: TRBV28; D gene: NA; CDR3 DNA: TGTGCCACCCAACTACCTAGGGTAACCTACAAGCAGTACTTC; CDR3 protein: CATQLPRVTYKQYF
clone size: NA; J gene: TRBJ2-1; V gene: TRBV10-3; D gene: TRBD1; CDR3 DNA: TGTGCCATCAGTGAGAGGGGGCCGGACGATGAGCAGTTCTTC; CDR3 protein: CAISERGPDDEQFF
clone size: NA; J gene: TRBJ2-1; V gene: TRBV6-6; D gene: NA; CDR3 DNA: TGTGCCAGCACCCTCGGGACTCCCGTCTACAATGAGCAGTTCTTC; CDR3 protein: CASTLGTPVYNEQFF
clone size: few; J gene: TRBJ2-7; V gene: TRBV7-8; D gene: TRBD1; CDR3 DNA: TGTGCCAGCAGCTCCCGGGACAGAAGACTATACGAGCAGTACTTC; CDR3 protein: CASSSRDRRLYEQYF
clone size: NA; J gene: TRBJ2-1; V gene: TRBV5-1; D gene: TRBD1; CDR3 DNA: TGCGCCAGCAGCTTGGGGACAGGGGAGCAGTTCTTC; CDR3 protein: CASSLGTGEQFF
clone size: few; J gene: TRBJ2-6; V gene: TRBV7-9; D gene: NA; CDR3 DNA: TGTGCCAGCAGCTTAGCGGGTGTTCCTGGGGCCAACGTCCTGACTTTC; CDR3 protein: CASSLAGVPGANVLTF
clone size: NA; J gene: TRBJ1-1; V gene: TRBV3-1; D gene: NA; CDR3 DNA: TGTGCCAGCAGCCAGGCGGGACTCCGAAACACTGAAGCTTTCTTT; CDR3 protein: CASSQAGLRNTEAFF
clone size: NA; J gene: TRBJ1-5; V gene: TRBV10-1; D gene: NA; CDR3 DNA: TGCGCCAGCGGCCGAATTAGCAATCAGCCCCAGCATTTT; CDR3 protein: CASGRISNQPQHF
clone size: NA; J gene: TRBJ2-2; V gene: TRBV27; D gene: NA; CDR3 DNA: TGTGCCAGCACCTGGGGTACTAACACCGGGGAGCTGTTTTTT; CDR3 protein: CASTWGTNTGELFF
clone size: few; J gene: TRBJ2-7; V gene: TRBV7-2; D gene: NA; CDR3 DNA: TGTGCCAGCAGCTTAGTTACCGACACAAAAAGCTCCTACGAGCAGTACTTC; CDR3 protein: CASSLVTDTKSSYEQYF
clone size: few; J gene: TRBJ1-2; V gene: TRBV2; D gene: NA; CDR3 DNA: TGTGCCAGTTCAGGGGTACGGCATGGCTACACCTTC; CDR3 protein: CASSGVRHGYTF
clone size: NA; J gene: TRBJ2-3; V gene: TRBV9; D gene: NA; CDR3 DNA: TGTGCCAGCAGCGTAGCGGTTGTAGCGTTTTACACAGATACGCAGTATTTT; CDR3 protein: CASSVAVVAFYTDTQYF
clone size: once; J gene: TRBJ1-5; V gene: TRBV16; D gene: NA; CDR3 DNA: TGTGCCAGCAGCCAATCAACCTTATATAGCAATCAGCCCCAGCATTTT; CDR3 protein: CASSQSTLYSNQPQHF
clone size: NA; J gene: TRBJ2-6; V gene: TRBV10-3; D gene: NA; CDR3 DNA: TGTGCCATCAGTGAGACGCTAGGCTCGGGACACAGTTCTTCCGTCCTGACTTTC; CDR3 protein: CAISETLGSGHSSSVLTF
clone size: many; J gene: TRBJ2-5; V gene: TRBV29-1; D gene: NA; CDR3 DNA: TGCAGCGTAGTTGTAGGTGTGGAGACCCAGTACTTC; CDR3 protein: CSVVVGVETQYF
clone size: few; J gene: TRBJ1-5; V gene: TRBV28; D gene: NA; CDR3 DNA: TGTGCCAGCAGTCCCTTGGGGCCCCAGCATTTT; CDR3 protein: CASSPLGPQHF
clone size: NA; J gene: TRBJ2-3; V gene: TRBV28; D gene: TRBD1; CDR3 DNA: TGTGCCAGTAGTATCCTCCGGGACAGAGACACAGATACGCAGTATTTT; CDR3 protein: CASSILRDRDTDTQYF
clone size: NA; J gene: TRBJ1-2; V gene: TRBV5-1; D gene: NA; CDR3 DNA: TGCGCCAGCAGCAGGACTGATATGGACTATGGCCACACCTTC; CDR3 protein: CASSRTDMDYGHTF
clone size: NA; J gene: TRBJ2-3; V gene: TRBV7-8; D gene: TRBD2; CDR3 DNA: TGTGCCAGCAGGGAAGGACTAGCGGCGACCACAGATACGCAGTATTTT; CDR3 protein: CASREGLAATTDTQYF
clone size: NA; J gene: TRBJ2-1; V gene: TRBV20-1; D gene: NA; CDR3 DNA: TGTAGTGCGAGAGGGGGGCCGGATTACAATGAGCAGTTCTTC; CDR3 protein: CSARGGPDYNEQFF
clone size: NA; J gene: TRBJ1-2; V gene: TRBV12-3/TRBV12-4; D gene: NA; CDR3 DNA: TGTGCCAGCAGTTTCCGGGGGAGCGCTAACTATGGCTACACCTTC; CDR3 protein: CASSFRGSANYGYTF
clone size: NA; J gene: TRBJ1-1; V gene: TRBV10-3; D gene: TRBD1; CDR3 DNA: TGTGCCCATGCACAGGGGGAGGACACTGAAGCTTTCTTT; CDR3 protein: CAHAQGEDTEAFF
clone size: few; J gene: TRBJ2-3; V gene: TRBV29-1; D gene: NA; CDR3 DNA: TGCAGCGCCACTCCGTTAGGCACAGATACGCAGTATTTT; CDR3 protein: CSATPLGTDTQYF
clone size: NA; J gene: TRBJ1-3; V gene: TRBV6-5; D gene: NA; CDR3 DNA: TGTGCCAGCAGTGATTCGACAGAGAGCTCTGGAAACACCATATATTTT; CDR3 protein: CASSDSTESSGNTIYF
clone size: NA; J gene: TRBJ1-1; V gene: TRBV9; D gene: NA; CDR3 DNA: TGTGCCAGCAGCCCCGAAAGGGGGTACACTGAAGCTTTCTTT; CDR3 protein: CASSPERGYTEAFF
clone size: many; J gene: TRBJ1-6; V gene: TRBV20-1; D gene: NA; CDR3 DNA: TGCAGTGCCGTATCCGATTTTGGGTCCTCACCCCTCCACTTT; CDR3 protein: CSAVSDFGSSPLHF
clone size: NA; J gene: TRBJ2-5; V gene: TRBV5-6; D gene: NA; CDR3 DNA: TGTGCCAGCAGCTTGGAGGGCTCAAAGACCCAGTACTTC; CDR3 protein: CASSLEGSKTQYF
clone size: NA; J gene: TRBJ2-1; V gene: TRBV25-1; D gene: NA; CDR3 DNA: TGTGCCAGCAGTGAATCTCGCCCGTTTGAGCAGTTCTTC; CDR3 protein: CASSESRPFEQFF
clone size: NA; J gene: TRBJ1-5; V gene: TRBV20-1; D gene: NA; CDR3 DNA: TGCAGTGCTAGAGACGACTTGGACACCCAGCAGCCCCAGCATTTT; CDR3 protein: CSARDDLDTQQPQHF
clone size: NA; J gene: TRBJ2-1; V gene: TRBV20-1; D gene: TRBD2; CDR3 DNA: TGCAGTGCTCTGGGACTAGCGGGAGGTACCAATGAGCAGTTCTTC; CDR3 protein: CSALGLAGGTNEQFF
clone size: NA; J gene: TRBJ1-1; V gene: TRBV4-1; D gene: TRBD1; CDR3 DNA: TGCGCCAGCAGCCGAACAGGGGGCCCCACTGAAGCTTTCTTT; CDR3 protein: CASSRTGGPTEAFF
clone size: NA; J gene: TRBJ2-7; V gene: TRBV6-6; D gene: NA; CDR3 DNA: TGTGCCAGCAAGAGGGACTCCTACTACGAGCAGTACTTC; CDR3 protein: CASKRDSYYEQYF
clone size: NA; J gene: TRBJ1-2; V gene: TRBV12-3/TRBV12-4; D gene: TRBD1; CDR3 DNA: TGTGCCAGCAGTCCTCCTGGGACAGATGGCTACACCTTC; CDR3 protein: CASSPPGTDGYTF
clone size: NA; J gene: TRBJ2-1; V gene: TRBV7-9; D gene: TRBD2; CDR3 DNA: TGTGCCAGCAGCTTATCCACTAGCGTCTATGAGCAGTTCTTC; CDR3 protein: CASSLSTSVYEQFF
clone size: NA; J gene: TRBJ2-3; V gene: TRBV20-1; D gene: TRBD2; CDR3 DNA: TGCAGTGTAGGAGAGGAGCTAGCGGGAGCGGGAGATACGCAGTATTTT; CDR3 protein: CSVGEELAGAGDTQYF
clone size: NA; J gene: TRBJ1-2; V gene: TRBV3-1; D gene: TRBD1; CDR3 DNA: TGTGCCAGCAGCCACGAAGGGACAGTTAACTATGGCTACACCTTC; CDR3 protein: CASSHEGTVNYGYTF
clone size: NA; J gene: TRBJ2-5; V gene: TRBV6-5; D gene: NA; CDR3 DNA: TGTGCCAGCAGTTACAGGGGAGATTCGGGGGAGCAGTACTTC; CDR3 protein: CASSYRGDSGEQYF
clone size: NA; J gene: TRBJ1-1; V gene: TRBV5-4; D gene: NA; CDR3 DNA: TGTGCCAGCGGTGGGGTGGGGGAAGGGAACACTGAAGCTTTCTTT; CDR3 protein: CASGGVGEGNTEAFF
clone size: NA; J gene: TRBJ2-1; V gene: TRBV5-1; D gene: NA; CDR3 DNA: TGCGCCAGCAGCATAGGGGGAGTAAGGGGCAATGAGCAGTTCTTC; CDR3 protein: CASSIGGVRGNEQFF
clone size: few; J gene: TRBJ2-3; V gene: TRBV2; D gene: NA; CDR3 DNA: TGTGCCAGCAGGGAGGGCATTAGCACAGATACGCAGTATTTT; CDR3 protein: CASREGISTDTQYF